The rows below give T cell receptor beta chains drawn from one sample of a study of technical replicates of blood from several donors. Assay: immunoSEQ multiplex PCR; the TCRdb copy retains only in-frame clones and omits some. The sample yields 50,000 to 65,000 clones, more than 85% seen once. Sample: PBMCs. These receptors were obtained from a human donor in good health. Some clones in this sample may be carry-over from other donors' samples. Each CDR3 is given with its conserved first and last residue. Each record gives: CDR3 length, V gene, clone size, CDR3 protein. Rows give clone size only sometimes, using once, few, many, or a class for an expanded clone.

>15|TRBV7-2|NA
CASSLVGLAGETQYF
>15|TRBV25-1|NA
CASSADRGRTNEQFF
>15|TRBV7-9|NA
CASSFVREMNTEAFF
>15|TRBV4-2|once
CASSSPGGRREKLFF
>16|TRBV7-9|NA
CASSPTGTEIDQPQHF
>11|TRBV10-3|NA
CATGGGDTQYF
>14|TRBV5-1|NA
CASSLQGEGTEAFF
>14|TRBV19|NA
CASSIRGNNQPQHF
>13|TRBV6-1|NA
CASSLQGNTEAFF
>15|TRBV29-1|NA
CSVPGGGTDTGELFF
>14|TRBV7-2|NA
CASSVHSGTNEQFF
>15|TRBV19|NA
CASSRQPNSGNTIYF
>13|TRBV7-8|NA
CASSLGQNTEAFF
>11|TRBV20-1|NA
CSATQGYGYTF
>13|TRBV6-1|few
CASSELGASPLHF
>16|TRBV7-9|NA
CASSPSSGFAGNTIYF
>13|TRBV30|NA
CAWSPDRVGPQHF